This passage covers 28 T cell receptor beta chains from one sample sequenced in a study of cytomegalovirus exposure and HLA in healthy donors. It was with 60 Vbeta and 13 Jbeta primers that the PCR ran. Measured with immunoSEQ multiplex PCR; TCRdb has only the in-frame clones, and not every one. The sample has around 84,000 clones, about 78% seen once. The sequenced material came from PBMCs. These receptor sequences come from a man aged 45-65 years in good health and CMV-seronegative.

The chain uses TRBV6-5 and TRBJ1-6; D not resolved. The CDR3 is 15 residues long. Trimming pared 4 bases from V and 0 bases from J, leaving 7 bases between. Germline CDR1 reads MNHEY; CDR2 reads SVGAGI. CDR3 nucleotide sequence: TGTGCCAGCAGTTTGAGATCCTCCTATAATTCACCCCTCCACTTT. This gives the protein CASSLRSSYNSPLHF.

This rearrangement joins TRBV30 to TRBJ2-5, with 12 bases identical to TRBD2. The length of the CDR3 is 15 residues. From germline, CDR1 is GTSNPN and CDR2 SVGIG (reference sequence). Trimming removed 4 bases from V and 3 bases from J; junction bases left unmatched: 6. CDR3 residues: CAWTPGLAGEETQYF. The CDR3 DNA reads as TGTGCCTGGACGCCGGGACTAGCGGGTGAAGAGACCCAGTACTTC.

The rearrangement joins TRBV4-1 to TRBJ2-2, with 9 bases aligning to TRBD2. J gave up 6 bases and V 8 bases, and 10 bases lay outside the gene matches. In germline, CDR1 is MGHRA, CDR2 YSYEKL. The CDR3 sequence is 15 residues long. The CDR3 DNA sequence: TGCGCCAGCTCGACTAGCGGCGGGGACGCCGGGGAGCTGTTTTTT. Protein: CASSTSGGDAGELFF.

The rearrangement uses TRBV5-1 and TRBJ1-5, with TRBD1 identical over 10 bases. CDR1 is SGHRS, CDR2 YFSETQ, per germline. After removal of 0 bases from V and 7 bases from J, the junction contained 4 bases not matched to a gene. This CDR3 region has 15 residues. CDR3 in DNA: TGCGCCAGCAGCTTGGGACAGGGGGCAGGACAGCCCCAGCATTTT. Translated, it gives CASSLGQGAGQPQHF.

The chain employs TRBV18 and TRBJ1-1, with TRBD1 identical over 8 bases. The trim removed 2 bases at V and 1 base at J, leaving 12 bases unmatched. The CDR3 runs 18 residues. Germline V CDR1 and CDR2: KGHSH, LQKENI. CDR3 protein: CASSPLGGRGPPNTEAFF. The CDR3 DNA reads TGTGCCAGCTCACCATTGGGGGGCAGGGGGCCACCGAACACTGAAGCTTTCTTT.

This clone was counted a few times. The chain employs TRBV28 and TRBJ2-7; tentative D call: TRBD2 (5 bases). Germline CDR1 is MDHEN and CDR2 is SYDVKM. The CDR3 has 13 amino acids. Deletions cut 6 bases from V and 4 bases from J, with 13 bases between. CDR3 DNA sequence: TGTGCCAGCAGCTCCCACGGGGTGTACGAGCAGTACTTC. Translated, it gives CASSSHGVYEQYF.

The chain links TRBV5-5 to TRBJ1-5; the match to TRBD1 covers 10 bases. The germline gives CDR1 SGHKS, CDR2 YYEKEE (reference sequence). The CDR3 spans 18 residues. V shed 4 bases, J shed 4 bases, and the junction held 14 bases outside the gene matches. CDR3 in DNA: TGTGCCAGCAGCGCTGGCCGGGACAGGGGAAAGGAAAATCAGCCCCAGCATTTT. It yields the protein CASSAGRDRGKENQPQHF. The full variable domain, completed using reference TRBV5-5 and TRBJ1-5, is DAGVTQSPTHLIKTRGQQVTLRCSPISGHKSVSWYQQVLGQGPQFIFQYYEKEERGRGNFPDRFSARQFPNYSSELNVNALLLGDSALYLCASSAGRDRGKENQPQHFGDGTRLSIL.

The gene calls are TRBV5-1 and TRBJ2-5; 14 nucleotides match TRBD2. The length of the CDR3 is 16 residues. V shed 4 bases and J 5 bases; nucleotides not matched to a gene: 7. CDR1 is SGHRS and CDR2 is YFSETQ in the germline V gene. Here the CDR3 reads CASSPRRLAGGETQYF. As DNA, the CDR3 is TGCGCCAGCAGCCCACGCCGACTAGCGGGGGGGGAGACCCAGTACTTC. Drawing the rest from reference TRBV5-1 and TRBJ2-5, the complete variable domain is KAGVTQTPRYLIKTRGQQVTLSCSPISGHRSVSWYQQTPGQGLQFLFEYFSETQRNKGNFPGRFSGRQFSNSRSEMNVSTLELGDSALYLCASSPRRLAGGETQYFGPGTRLLVL.

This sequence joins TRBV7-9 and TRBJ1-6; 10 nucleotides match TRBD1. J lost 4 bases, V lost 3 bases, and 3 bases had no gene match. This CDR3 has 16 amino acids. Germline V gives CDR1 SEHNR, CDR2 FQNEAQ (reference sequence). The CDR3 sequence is CASSLTGGIYNSPLHF. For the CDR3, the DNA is TGTGCCAGCAGCTTGACAGGGGGCATATATAATTCACCCCTCCACTTT. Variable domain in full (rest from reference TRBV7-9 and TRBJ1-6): DTGVSQNPRHKITKRGQNVTFRCDPISEHNRLYWYRQTLGQGPEFLTYFQNEAQLEKSRLLSDRFSAERPKGSFSTLEIQRTEQGDSAMYLCASSLTGGIYNSPLHFGNGTRLTVT.

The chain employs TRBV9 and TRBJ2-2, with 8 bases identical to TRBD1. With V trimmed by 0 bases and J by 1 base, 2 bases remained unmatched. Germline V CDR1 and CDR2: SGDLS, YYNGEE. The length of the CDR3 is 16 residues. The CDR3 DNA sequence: TGTGCCAGCAGCGTAGTAACAGGGGGGAACACCGGGGAGCTGTTTTTT. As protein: CASSVVTGGNTGELFF.

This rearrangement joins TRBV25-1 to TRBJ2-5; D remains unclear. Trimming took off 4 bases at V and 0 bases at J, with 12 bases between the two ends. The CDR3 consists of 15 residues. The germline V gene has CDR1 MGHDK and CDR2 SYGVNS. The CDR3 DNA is TGTGCCAGCAGTGCCCCAAGAGTTTACCAAGAGACCCAGTACTTC. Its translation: CASSAPRVYQETQYF.

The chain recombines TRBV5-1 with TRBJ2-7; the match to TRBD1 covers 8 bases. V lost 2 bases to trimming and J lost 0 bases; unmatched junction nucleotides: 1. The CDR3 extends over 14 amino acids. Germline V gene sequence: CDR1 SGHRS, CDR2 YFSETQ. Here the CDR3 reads CASSFGTGSYEQYF. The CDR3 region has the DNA TGCGCCAGCAGCTTTGGGACAGGCTCCTACGAGCAGTACTTC.

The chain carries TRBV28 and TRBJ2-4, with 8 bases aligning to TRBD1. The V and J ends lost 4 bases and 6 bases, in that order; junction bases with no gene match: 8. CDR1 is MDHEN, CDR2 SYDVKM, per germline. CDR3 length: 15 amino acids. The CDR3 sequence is CASSSPRGLRNIQYF. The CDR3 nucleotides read TGTGCCAGCAGTTCTCCCAGGGGGCTGCGAAACATTCAGTACTTC.

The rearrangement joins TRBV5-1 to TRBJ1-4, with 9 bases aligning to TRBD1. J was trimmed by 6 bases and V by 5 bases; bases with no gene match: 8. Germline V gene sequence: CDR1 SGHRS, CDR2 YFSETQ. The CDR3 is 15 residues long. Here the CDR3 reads CASRGTGTGHEKLFF. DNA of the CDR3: TGCGCCAGCAGGGGGACAGGGACGGGCCATGAAAAACTGTTTTTT.

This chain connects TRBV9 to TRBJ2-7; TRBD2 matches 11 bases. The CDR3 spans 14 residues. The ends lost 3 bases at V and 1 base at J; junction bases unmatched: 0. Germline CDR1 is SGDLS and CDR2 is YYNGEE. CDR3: CASSGTSGSYEQYF. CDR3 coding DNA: TGTGCCAGCAGCGGGACTAGCGGGTCCTACGAGCAGTACTTC.

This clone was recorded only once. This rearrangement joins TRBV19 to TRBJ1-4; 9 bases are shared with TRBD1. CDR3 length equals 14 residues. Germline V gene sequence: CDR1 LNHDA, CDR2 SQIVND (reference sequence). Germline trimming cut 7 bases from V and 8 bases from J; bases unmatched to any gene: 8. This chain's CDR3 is CASTMRDRVEKLFF. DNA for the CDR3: TGTGCCAGTACCATGCGGGACAGGGTCGAAAAACTGTTTTTT.

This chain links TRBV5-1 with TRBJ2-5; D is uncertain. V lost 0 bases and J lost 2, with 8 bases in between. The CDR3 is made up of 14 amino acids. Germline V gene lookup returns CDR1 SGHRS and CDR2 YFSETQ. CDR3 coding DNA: TGCGCCAGCAGCTTGGTCCAGGCACAAGAGACCCAGTACTTC. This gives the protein CASSLVQAQETQYF.

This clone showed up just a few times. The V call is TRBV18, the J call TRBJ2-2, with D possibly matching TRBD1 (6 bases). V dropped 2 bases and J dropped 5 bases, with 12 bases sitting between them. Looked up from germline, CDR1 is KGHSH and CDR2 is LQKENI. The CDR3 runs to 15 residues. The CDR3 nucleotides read TGTGCCAGCTCACCAACCGGGACATCGACCGGGGAGCTGTTTTTT. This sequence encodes CASSPTGTSTGELFF.

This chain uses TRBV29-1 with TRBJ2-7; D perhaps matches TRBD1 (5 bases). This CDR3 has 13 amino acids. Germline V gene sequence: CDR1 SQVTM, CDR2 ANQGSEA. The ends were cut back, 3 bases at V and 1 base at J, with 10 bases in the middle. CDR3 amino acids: CSVEAGHSYEQYF. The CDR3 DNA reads TGCAGCGTTGAGGCCGGACATTCCTACGAGCAGTACTTC.

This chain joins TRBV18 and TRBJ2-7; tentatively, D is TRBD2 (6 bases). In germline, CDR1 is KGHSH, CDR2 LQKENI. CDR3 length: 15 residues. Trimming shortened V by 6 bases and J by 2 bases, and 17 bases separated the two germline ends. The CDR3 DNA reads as TGTGCCAGCTCTAAAGGGTCGGAGGGTACCTACGAGCAGTACTTC. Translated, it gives CASSKGSEGTYEQYF.

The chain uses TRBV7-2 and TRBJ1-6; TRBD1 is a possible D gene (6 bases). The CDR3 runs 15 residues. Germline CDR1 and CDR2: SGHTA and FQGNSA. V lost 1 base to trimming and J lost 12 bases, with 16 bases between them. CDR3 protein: CASSLVQGKNIPLHF. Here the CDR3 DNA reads TGTGCCAGCAGCTTAGTGCAGGGGAAGAATATACCCCTCCACTTT.

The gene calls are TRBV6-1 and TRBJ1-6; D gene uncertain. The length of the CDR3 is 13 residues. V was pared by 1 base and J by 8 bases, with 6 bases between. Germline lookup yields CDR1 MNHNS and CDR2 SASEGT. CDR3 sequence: CASSEEAYSPLHF. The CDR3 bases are TGTGCCAGCAGTGAAGAAGCGTATTCACCCCTCCACTTT.

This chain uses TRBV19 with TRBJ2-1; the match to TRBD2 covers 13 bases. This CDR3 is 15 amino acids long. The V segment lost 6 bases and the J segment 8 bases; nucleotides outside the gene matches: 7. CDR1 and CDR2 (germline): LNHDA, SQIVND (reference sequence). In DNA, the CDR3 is TGTGCCAGTAGGCGCCGGACTAGCGGGGGCCATGAGCAGTTCTTC. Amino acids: CASRRRTSGGHEQFF.

The CDR3 DNA follows: TGTGCCTGGAGTGTAACTAGCGGGGGCGATACGCAGTATTTT. Its protein product is CAWSVTSGGDTQYF. The rearrangement links TRBV30 to TRBJ2-3; 11 bases are shared with TRBD2. The CDR3 consists of 14 residues. Germline CDR1 is GTSNPN and CDR2 is SVGIG (reference sequence). The ends lost 0 bases at V and 6 bases at J; junction bases unmatched: 2.

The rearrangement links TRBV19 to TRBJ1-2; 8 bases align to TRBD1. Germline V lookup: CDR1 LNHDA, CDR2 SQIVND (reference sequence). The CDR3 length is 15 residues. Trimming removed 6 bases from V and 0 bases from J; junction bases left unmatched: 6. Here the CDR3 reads CASRNQGAANYGYTF. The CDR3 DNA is TGTGCCAGTAGAAACCAGGGGGCCGCTAACTATGGCTACACCTTC.

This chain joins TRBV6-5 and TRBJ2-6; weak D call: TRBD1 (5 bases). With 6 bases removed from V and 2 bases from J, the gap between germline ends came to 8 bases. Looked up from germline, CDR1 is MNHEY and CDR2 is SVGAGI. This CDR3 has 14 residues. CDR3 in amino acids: CASSRDPGANVLTF. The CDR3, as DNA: TGTGCCAGCAGCAGGGATCCTGGGGCCAACGTCCTGACTTTC.

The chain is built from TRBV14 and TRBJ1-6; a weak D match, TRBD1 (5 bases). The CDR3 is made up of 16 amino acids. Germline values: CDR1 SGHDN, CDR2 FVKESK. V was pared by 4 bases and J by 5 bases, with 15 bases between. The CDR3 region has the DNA TGTGCCAGCAGCCCTATTAAGCAGGGAAATAATTCACCCCTCCACTTT. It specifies CASSPIKQGNNSPLHF.

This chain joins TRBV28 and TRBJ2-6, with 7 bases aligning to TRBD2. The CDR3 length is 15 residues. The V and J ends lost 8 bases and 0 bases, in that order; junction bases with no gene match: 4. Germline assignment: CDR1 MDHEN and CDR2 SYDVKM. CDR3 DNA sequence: TGTGCCAGCCTTGGGAGGGGCTCTGGGGCCAACGTCCTGACTTTC. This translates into CASLGRGSGANVLTF.